These T cell receptor beta chains were read from a single sample in a study of sequential checkpoint blockade in melanoma. The assay was immunoSEQ multiplex PCR, and TCRdb's table has in-frame clones only and misses some. Of fewer than 15,000 clones in the sample, under 80% were seen once. The sequencing here drew on CD8+ T cells sorted from blood (inferred from file names), taken from a patient given nivolumab and ipilimumab in sequence. Receptors were obtained from a human donor with melanoma. CDR3s include the opening cysteine and the closing phenylalanine or tryptophan. Each record gives: D gene, J gene, V gene, clone size, CDR3 DNA, CDR3 protein. D genes are given only for firm matches. Size is stated for part of the rows, as once, few or many counts, or as a class when the clone is expanded.

D: NA
J: TRBJ1-5
V: TRBV2
size: NA
DNA: TGTGCCAGCAGTGAAGGGCCTGAGACTGGGAGCAATCAGCCCCAGCATTTT
CDR3: CASSEGPETGSNQPQHF

D: TRBD2
J: TRBJ2-1
V: TRBV15
size: once
DNA: TGTGCCACCAGCACCCGACTAGCGGGAAACTACAATGAGCAGTTCTTC
CDR3: CATSTRLAGNYNEQFF

D: TRBD2
J: TRBJ2-7
V: TRBV2
size: NA
DNA: TGTGCCAGCAGTCTAGCGGGAGGGCCGTACGAGCAGTACTTC
CDR3: CASSLAGGPYEQYF

D: NA
J: TRBJ2-7
V: TRBV5-6
size: NA
DNA: TGTGCCAGCAGCCAGGGGAGCTCCTACGAGCAGTACTTC
CDR3: CASSQGSSYEQYF

D: TRBD1
J: TRBJ1-2
V: TRBV14
size: NA
DNA: TGTGCCAGCAGCCAAGGGCTAGGGGGCGGCTACACCTTC
CDR3: CASSQGLGGGYTF

D: TRBD2
J: TRBJ2-1
V: TRBV4-1
size: NA
DNA: TGCGCCAGCAGCCAAGGTTCACTAGCGGTTGCCTACAATGAGCAGTTCTTC
CDR3: CASSQGSLAVAYNEQFF

D: TRBD2
J: TRBJ2-7
V: TRBV10-2
size: NA
DNA: TGCGCCAGCAGTGAGTTGGGGACTAGCGGGAGTAACGAGCAGTACTTC
CDR3: CASSELGTSGSNEQYF

D: TRBD1
J: TRBJ2-2
V: TRBV7-3
size: NA
DNA: TGTGCCAGCAGCTTGAACCCTACAGGGGGCACCGGGGAGCTGTTTTTT
CDR3: CASSLNPTGGTGELFF

D: NA
J: TRBJ1-4
V: TRBV7-8
size: NA
DNA: TGTGCCAGCAGCTTAGACTCAACTAATGAAAAACTGTTTTTT
CDR3: CASSLDSTNEKLFF

D: TRBD1
J: TRBJ1-2
V: TRBV6-1
size: few
DNA: TGTGCCAGCAACGGACAAGGGGGCGGCTATGGCTACACCTTC
CDR3: CASNGQGGGYGYTF

D: NA
J: TRBJ1-5
V: TRBV5-6
size: NA
DNA: TGTGCCAGCAGCTTTGGGGGCGATCAGCCCCAGCATTTT
CDR3: CASSFGGDQPQHF

D: TRBD2
J: TRBJ2-7
V: TRBV5-4
size: NA
DNA: TGTGCCAGCAGGCCTGGTCCGGGACTAGCCTACGAGCAGTACTTC
CDR3: CASRPGPGLAYEQYF

D: TRBD2
J: TRBJ2-2
V: TRBV27
size: NA
DNA: TGTGCCAGCAGCGGGACTAGCGGGGGAAACGGGGAGCTGTTTTTT
CDR3: CASSGTSGGNGELFF

D: NA
J: TRBJ2-2
V: TRBV6-5
size: NA
DNA: TGTGCCAGCAGTTATTCAACAGGGAACACCGGGGAGCTGTTTTTT
CDR3: CASSYSTGNTGELFF

D: TRBD2
J: TRBJ2-1
V: TRBV10-2
size: NA
DNA: TGCGCCAGCAGTGAGTCGATTTGGGGGGGGAATGAGCAGTTCTTC
CDR3: CASSESIWGGNEQFF